One and the same sample provided the 31 T cell receptor beta chains below, sequenced in a study of blood T cell repertoires in COVID-19. The assay was immunoSEQ multiplex PCR, and TCRdb's table has in-frame clones only and misses some. The table shows some 41,000 clones, with about 89% occurring only once. The sequencing sample was made of peripheral blood. The receptors shown here come from a man between 65 and 85 years old with active COVID-19.

This clone was recorded only once. This rearrangement joins TRBV18 to TRBJ2-1; 13 nucleotides agree with TRBD2. Germline lookup yields CDR1 KGHSH and CDR2 LQKENI. V trimming: 3 bases; J trimming: 6 bases; junction bases outside the gene matches: 2. The CDR3 is 15 residues long. The chain's CDR3 is CASSPTSGGANEQFF. The CDR3 coding sequence is TGTGCCAGCTCACCCACTAGCGGGGGGGCCAATGAGCAGTTCTTC. The variable domain in full, with the rest retrieved from reference TRBV18 and TRBJ2-1, is NAGVMQNPRHLVRRRGQEARLRCSPMKGHSHVYWYRQLPEEGLKFMVYLQKENIIDESGMPKERFSAEFPKEGPSILRIQQVVRGDSAAYFCASSPTSGGANEQFFGPGTRLTVL.

The chain combines TRBV19 with TRBJ2-1; 7 nucleotides agree with TRBD1. With 6 bases clipped from V and 0 bases from J, the junction kept 8 bases outside the gene matches. The CDR3 runs 16 residues. Germline V gene data show CDR1 as LNHDA and CDR2 as SQIVND (reference sequence). CDR3 protein: CASRTWTGSSYNEQFF. CDR3 bases: TGTGCCAGTAGAACCTGGACAGGTAGCTCCTACAATGAGCAGTTCTTC.

The chain employs TRBV5-1 and TRBJ2-1; 11 bases match TRBD2. V lost 4 bases and J lost 7; bases outside the gene matches: 10. There are 16 residues in the CDR3. Germline-derived CDR1 and CDR2 are SGHRS and YFSETQ. The CDR3 here is CASSPTSGVYGNEQFF. The CDR3 nucleotides read TGCGCCAGCAGCCCGACTAGCGGGGTATATGGGAATGAGCAGTTCTTC.

The CDR3 protein is CSASVSEYEQYF. CDR3 DNA: TGCAGTGCTAGTGTGTCCGAGTACGAGCAGTACTTC. This chain joins TRBV20-1 and TRBJ2-7; D gene ambiguous. Germline V gene data show CDR1 as DFQATT and CDR2 as SNEGSKA (reference sequence). The CDR3 covers 12 residues. The V end lost 3 bases, the J end lost 4 bases, and 10 bases lay between the germline ends.

This chain joins TRBV5-1 and TRBJ1-3, with 7 bases matching TRBD1. The CDR3 has 14 residues. The germline V gene has CDR1 SGHRS and CDR2 YFSETQ. J gave up 3 bases and V 0 bases, and 0 bases lay outside the gene matches. CDR3 in amino acids: CASSLGDSGNTIYF. The CDR3 bases are TGCGCCAGCAGCTTGGGGGACAGTGGAAACACCATATATTTT.

The chain uses TRBV29-1 and TRBJ2-6, with 9 bases aligning to TRBD1. There are 19 residues in the CDR3. Per the germline V gene, CDR1 is SQVTM and CDR2 is ANQGSEA. Trimming cost V 0 bases and J 0 bases; bases outside gene matches: 9. CDR3 bases: TGCAGCGTTGAAGATCGGGGGACAGGGCACACCTCTGGGGCCAACGTCCTGACTTTC. Residues: CSVEDRGTGHTSGANVLTF. The full variable domain, completed using reference TRBV29-1 and TRBJ2-6, is SAVISQKPSRDICQRGTSLTIQCQVDSQVTMMFWYRQQPGQSLTLIATANQGSEATYESGFVIDKFPISRPNLTFSTLTVSNMSPEDSSIYLCSVEDRGTGHTSGANVLTFGAGSRLTVL.

V is TRBV19 and J is TRBJ1-4; 7 nucleotides agree with TRBD1. The junction had 5 bases not matched to a gene; V was cut back by 4 bases and J by 0 bases. Germline CDR1 and CDR2: LNHDA and SQIVND (reference sequence). The CDR3 contains 16 residues. CDR3 nucleotides: TGTGCCAGTAGTACGGGGACAGTTGCAACTAATGAAAAACTGTTTTTT. Amino acids: CASSTGTVATNEKLFF.

In its sample, this clone was seen once. V and J are TRBV6-2 or TRBV6-3 and TRBJ2-2, with 7 positions matching TRBD1. This CDR3 comprises 15 residues. In germline, CDR1 is MNHEY, CDR2 SVGEGT. The V and J ends lost 6 bases and 5 bases, in that order; junction bases with no gene match: 9. CDR3 protein: CASSRTGVGTGELFF. The DNA for the CDR3 is TGTGCCAGCAGCCGAACAGGGGTCGGGACCGGGGAGCTGTTTTTT.

The chain uses TRBV6-5 and TRBJ2-3, with 10 positions matching TRBD1. Germline V gene sequence: CDR1 MNHEY, CDR2 SVGAGI. Unmatched junction bases numbered 3, after V lost 6 bases and J lost 3 bases. The CDR3 spans 14 residues. CDR3 nucleotide sequence: TGTGCCAGCAGAAGGGACAGGGGAACAGATACGCAGTATTTT. It codes for CASRRDRGTDTQYF.

The V call is TRBV7-2, the J call TRBJ2-3; tentative D call: TRBD2 (6 bases). V was shortened by 3 bases and J by 2 bases, with 12 bases between the two germline ends. There are 15 residues in the CDR3. From germline, CDR1 is SGHTA and CDR2 FQGNSA. As DNA, the CDR3 is TGTGCCAGCAGCTTGACTAGACAGTTCACAGATACGCAGTATTTT. Its translation: CASSLTRQFTDTQYF. The full variable domain, rest sourced from reference TRBV7-2 and TRBJ2-3, is GAGVSQSPSNKVTEKGKDVELRCDPISGHTALYWYRQSLGQGLEFLIYFQGNSAPDKSGLPSDRFSAERTGGSVSTLTIQRTQQEDSAVYLCASSLTRQFTDTQYFGPGTRLTVL.

This clone has more than one count but fewer than ten. This chain connects TRBV6-5 to TRBJ2-7, with 11 bases matching TRBD1. V lost 5 bases, J lost 2 bases, and 5 bases stayed unmatched. The CDR3 contains 15 residues. The germline CDR1 and CDR2 sequences are MNHEY and SVGAGI. The CDR3 spells CASSKPGQGAYEQYF. The CDR3 DNA sequence: TGTGCCAGCAGTAAACCGGGACAGGGGGCCTACGAGCAGTACTTC.

The chain uses TRBV15 and TRBJ2-4; the match to TRBD1 covers 9 bases. The CDR3 has 16 amino acids. Germline V gene data show CDR1 as LNHNV and CDR2 as YYDKDF (reference sequence). J was trimmed by 8 bases and V by 4 bases; bases with no gene match: 12. The CDR3 sequence: CATSKDRGREGDIQYF. CDR3 nucleotide sequence: TGTGCCACCAGCAAGGACAGGGGCCGAGAAGGAGACATTCAGTACTTC.

This chain uses TRBV7-3 with TRBJ2-3; 8 nucleotides agree with TRBD2. CDR3 length equals 14 residues. Germline V gene data show CDR1 as SGHTA and CDR2 as FQGTGA. The junction had 0 bases not matched to a gene; V was cut back by 3 bases and J by 1 base. CDR3 sequence: CASSFGGGTDTQYF. The CDR3 bases are TGTGCCAGCAGCTTCGGGGGGGGCACAGATACGCAGTATTTT.

The chain carries TRBV4-3 and TRBJ1-4, with a weak D call TRBD1 (6 bases). The CDR3 covers 15 residues. Germline V gene data show CDR1 as LGHNA and CDR2 as YSLEER. V was cut by 0 bases and J by 8 bases, with 13 bases left in between. CDR3: CASSQDQGRGEKLFF. For the CDR3, the DNA is TGCGCCAGCAGCCAAGACCAGGGGCGAGGAGAAAAACTGTTTTTT.

This clone occurred once. The chain has TRBV4-1 and TRBJ2-6; TRBD1 aligns across 7 bases. The germline V gene encodes CDR1 MGHRA and CDR2 YSYEKL. Unmatched junction bases numbered 9, after V lost 2 bases and J lost 2 bases. The CDR3 consists of 18 residues. As DNA, the CDR3 is TGCGCCAGCAGCCAAACCGGGACAGCTCGTACTGGGGCCAACGTCCTGACTTTC. This translates into CASSQTGTARTGANVLTF.

In DNA, the CDR3 is TGTGCCAGCAGCTTACTGGGCAATAACTATGGCTACACCTTC. It translates to CASSLLGNNYGYTF. The rearrangement uses TRBV7-2 and TRBJ1-2, with unresolved D. CDR3 length: 14 residues. CDR1 SGHTA and CDR2 FQGNSA come from the germline V gene. Trimming left V 2 bases short and J 1 base short, with 8 bases between.

This clone was counted a few times. The J gene is TRBJ1-5, the V gene TRBV5-4; D is perhaps TRBD1 (6 bases). V lost 1 base and J lost 2, with 7 bases in between. There are 14 residues in the CDR3. Germline V gives CDR1 SGHNT, CDR2 YYREEE (reference sequence). CDR3 protein: CASSLSGGNQPQHF. The CDR3 bases are TGTGCCAGCAGCTTGTCAGGGGGCAATCAGCCCCAGCATTTT.

The chain employs TRBV23-1 and TRBJ2-2; tentative D call: TRBD1 (6 bases). TRBV23-1 belongs to the ORF category, with a function that is uncertain. V lost 2 bases to trimming and J lost 6 bases, with 16 bases between them. This CDR3 is built from 16 residues. The CDR3: CASSQGRDTLAGELFF. CDR3 coding DNA: TGCGCCAGCAGTCAAGGACGGGACACCCTCGCCGGGGAGCTGTTTTTT.

The V and J genes are TRBV5-8 and TRBJ1-5; TRBD1 matches at 8 bases. The CDR3 totals 17 residues. Unmatched junction bases numbered 7, after V lost 0 bases and J lost 2 bases. Germline CDR1 SGHTS, CDR2 YDEGEE. The CDR3 reads CASSLALTGVGNQPQHF. CDR3 sequence (DNA): TGTGCCAGCAGCTTGGCCCTGACAGGGGTTGGCAATCAGCCCCAGCATTTT.

This chain links TRBV4-3 with TRBJ1-6; tentative D call: TRBD1 (6 bases). The ends were cut back, 5 bases at V and 9 bases at J, with 14 bases in the middle. The CDR3 length is 14 residues. The germline V gene has CDR1 LGHNA and CDR2 YSLEER. The CDR3 sequence: CASSFRGVGSPLHF. CDR3 nucleotides: TGCGCCAGCAGCTTCAGGGGAGTAGGTTCACCCCTCCACTTT.

V and J are TRBV5-1 and TRBJ1-1; D is unresolved. V gave up 1 base and J gave up 5 bases, with 9 bases separating them. The CDR3 runs to 13 residues. Germline CDR1 reads SGHRS; CDR2 reads YFSETQ. The CDR3 nucleotides are TGCGCCAGCAGCTTGCGGGGAGGTACTGAAGCTTTCTTT. Its translation: CASSLRGGTEAFF.

This clone was counted once. This rearrangement joins TRBV3-1 (or the pseudogene TRBV3-2) to TRBJ2-5, with 10 positions matching TRBD1. The J segment lost 8 bases and the V segment lost 2 bases, leaving 11 bases of the junction unmatched. The CDR3 covers 16 residues. Germline CDR1 LGHDT, CDR2 YNNKEL (reference sequence). CDR3 sequence reads: CASSQLPGTGVSTQYF. In DNA form, the CDR3 reads TGTGCCAGCAGCCAACTTCCCGGGACAGGGGTTTCAACCCAGTACTTC.

The rearrangement links TRBV3-1 (or the pseudogene TRBV3-2) to TRBJ1-1, with TRBD1 identical over 11 bases. With 4 bases clipped from V and 6 bases from J, the junction kept 4 bases outside the gene matches. Germline values: CDR1 LGHDT, CDR2 YNNKEL (reference sequence). CDR3 length equals 14 residues. The CDR3 sequence is CASSLGQGAPEAFF. For the CDR3, the DNA is TGTGCCAGCAGCCTAGGACAGGGGGCCCCTGAAGCTTTCTTT.

The sample holds a few counts of this clone. This sequence joins TRBV5-1 and TRBJ2-1, with D unresolved. Per the germline V gene, CDR1 is SGHRS and CDR2 is YFSETQ. CDR3 size: 14 residues. The V end was cut by 0 bases, the J end by 5 bases, with 9 bases between. In DNA form, the CDR3 reads TGCGCCAGCAGCTTGGCCGCCACAGACAATGAGCAGTTCTTC. Protein: CASSLAATDNEQFF.

CDR3 nucleotides: TGTGCCAGCAGTCGACTACCCGAGAGCACTGAAGCTTTCTTT. This codes for CASSRLPESTEAFF. V and J are TRBV6-5 and TRBJ1-1; D unclear. Trimming took off 5 bases at V and 4 bases at J, with 14 bases between the two ends. The CDR3 loop spans 14 amino acids. CDR1 is MNHEY and CDR2 is SVGAGI in the germline V gene.

The chain joins TRBV7-2 to TRBJ2-1; TRBD2 is a possible D gene (6 bases). Germline CDR1 is SGHTA and CDR2 is FQGNSA. V lost 5 bases and J lost 9, with 17 bases in between. The CDR3 length is 14 residues. The CDR3 DNA follows: TGTGCCAGCAGCCCTCGGAGGGCCGAGCCTGAGCAGTTCTTC. Its translation is CASSPRRAEPEQFF.

The V and J genes are TRBV5-4 and TRBJ1-2; D perhaps matches TRBD1 (6 bases). The CDR3 is made up of 14 amino acids. Germline V gene data show CDR1 as SGHNT and CDR2 as YYREEE (reference sequence). The V and J ends lost 0 bases and 7 bases respectively, with 13 bases between them. The CDR3 DNA sequence: TGTGCCAGCAGCTTGGACTCCGGGACATTTGGCTACACCTTC. Protein: CASSLDSGTFGYTF.

The chain's CDR3 is CASSLALAGGSEQFF. The CDR3 DNA is TGTGCCAGCAGCTTAGCATTAGCGGGGGGGAGTGAGCAGTTCTTC. The V gene is TRBV7-2, the J gene TRBJ2-1, with TRBD2 identical over 11 bases. The V gene's germline CDR1 is SGHTA and CDR2 FQGNSA. The ends lost 0 bases at V and 9 bases at J; junction bases unmatched: 4. The CDR3 length is 15 residues.

The chain joins TRBV19 to TRBJ2-5; no definite D call. Germline V gene sequence: CDR1 LNHDA, CDR2 SQIVND (reference sequence). This CDR3 comprises 16 residues. V was trimmed by 0 bases and J by 3 bases, leaving 14 bases between them. The CDR3 DNA sequence: TGTGCCAGTAGTATAGATCACACAGTGGTTGAAGAGACCCAGTACTTC. Its translation is CASSIDHTVVEETQYF.

The count of this clone is one. The gene calls are TRBV7-3 and TRBJ1-5; no clear D. The length of the CDR3 is 11 residues. The germline V and J ends were trimmed by 2 bases and 7 bases, with 3 bases remaining between them. Per germline, CDR1 SGHTA and CDR2 FQGTGA. The CDR3 DNA reads TGTGCCAGCAGCTTAGGCCAGCCCCAGCATTTT. Translated: CASSLGQPQHF.

The chain couples TRBV6-5 to TRBJ2-2, with TRBD2 matching over 9 bases. This CDR3 is built from 13 residues. V trimming: 11 bases; J trimming: 4 bases; junction bases outside the gene matches: 5. Looked up from germline, CDR1 is MNHEY and CDR2 is SVGAGI. CDR3 region: CASQAGGTGELFF. The CDR3 region has the DNA TGTGCCTCACAAGCGGGGGGCACCGGGGAGCTGTTTTTT.